The 8 T cell receptor beta chains reported below all come from one sample, sequenced in a study of T cell responses to AZD1222 COVID-19 vaccine. Clones were sequenced by immunoSEQ multiplex PCR, and TCRdb holds only the in-frame ones, with some missing. The repertoire holds 150,000 or so clones, with nearly 90% as singletons. The sequencing used peripheral blood, collected on day 0 of AZD1222 vaccination. Every receptor here comes from an adult in good health.

The gene calls are TRBV19 and TRBJ1-3; D gene unclear. V lost 4 bases and J lost 0, with 13 bases in between. This CDR3 is 16 amino acids long. In germline, CDR1 is LNHDA, CDR2 SQIVND (reference sequence). The CDR3 coding sequence is TGTGCCAGTAGTAAGGCAGCCACTTACTCTGGAAACACCATATATTTT. This encodes CASSKAATYSGNTIYF.

The rearrangement joins TRBV10-1 to TRBJ2-7, with D possibly being TRBD2 (5 bases). Germline assignment: CDR1 WNHNN and CDR2 SYGVQD (reference sequence). The V end lost 3 bases, the J end lost 0 bases, and 6 bases lay between the germline ends. The CDR3 loop spans 13 amino acids. CDR3 DNA: TGCGCCAGCAGTGAAGACTACTCCTACGAGCAGTACTTC. The encoded protein is CASSEDYSYEQYF.

The gene calls are TRBV27 and TRBJ1-5, with 9 nucleotides matching TRBD1. CDR3 length equals 14 residues. V shed 6 bases and J 7 bases; nucleotides not matched to a gene: 7. Germline V gene lookup returns CDR1 MNHEY and CDR2 SMNVEV (reference sequence). CDR3 DNA: TGTGCCAGCAGCTCACAGGGGGCGCGGCAGCCCCAGCATTTT. Amino acid sequence: CASSSQGARQPQHF.

The gene calls are TRBV7-3 and TRBJ1-2, with 10 bases lining up with TRBD1. The V gene end was trimmed by 4 bases and the J gene end by 7 bases; junction bases not matched to a gene: 6. Germline values: CDR1 SGHTA, CDR2 FQGTGA. The CDR3 has 14 amino acids. The CDR3 sequence: CASSSLGTGAGYTF. The CDR3 nucleotides are TGTGCCAGCAGCTCCCTCGGGACAGGGGCTGGCTACACCTTC. The variable domain in full, completed from reference TRBV7-3 and TRBJ1-2, reads GAGVSQTPSNKVTEKGKYVELRCDPISGHTALYWYRQSLGQGPEFLIYFQGTGAADDSGLPNDRFFAVRPEGSVSTLKIQRTERGDSAVYLCASSSLGTGAGYTFGSGTRLTVV.

Only a few counts were recorded for this clone. The V call is TRBV15, the J call TRBJ2-3; 8 nucleotides line up with TRBD2. The germline V gene has CDR1 LNHNV and CDR2 YYDKDF (reference sequence). After removal of 1 base from V and 3 bases from J, the junction contained 3 bases not matched to a gene. This CDR3 is built from 15 residues. CDR3 region: CATSRAREGTDTQYF. The DNA of the CDR3 is TGTGCCACCAGCAGAGCCCGGGAGGGAACAGATACGCAGTATTTT.

The rearrangement links TRBV24-1 to TRBJ1-1; D possibly corresponds to TRBD1 (5 bases). The CDR3 has 15 residues. V was clipped by 4 bases and J by 5 bases, with 16 bases between them. Germline V CDR1 and CDR2: KGHDR, SFDVKD. The CDR3 bases are TGTGCCACCAGTGAGGCCGGGACCTCGGGAACTGAAGCTTTCTTT. This translates into CATSEAGTSGTEAFF.

The genes are TRBV28 and TRBJ1-5; D call uncertain. The V and J ends lost 7 bases and 0 bases respectively, with 7 bases between them. This CDR3 comprises 13 residues. Germline CDR1 reads MDHEN; CDR2 reads SYDVKM. In DNA, the CDR3 is TGTGCCAGCATGCACTATAGCAATCAGCCCCAGCATTTT. It specifies CASMHYSNQPQHF.

V and J are TRBV7-3 and TRBJ2-1; TRBD1 might be the D (5 bases). With 5 bases removed from V and 10 bases from J, the gap between germline ends came to 15 bases. This CDR3 region has 13 residues. Germline values: CDR1 SGHTA, CDR2 FQGTGA. This CDR3 is CASSPYYQGEQFF. The CDR3 DNA sequence: TGTGCCAGCAGCCCTTACTACCAGGGAGAGCAGTTCTTC.